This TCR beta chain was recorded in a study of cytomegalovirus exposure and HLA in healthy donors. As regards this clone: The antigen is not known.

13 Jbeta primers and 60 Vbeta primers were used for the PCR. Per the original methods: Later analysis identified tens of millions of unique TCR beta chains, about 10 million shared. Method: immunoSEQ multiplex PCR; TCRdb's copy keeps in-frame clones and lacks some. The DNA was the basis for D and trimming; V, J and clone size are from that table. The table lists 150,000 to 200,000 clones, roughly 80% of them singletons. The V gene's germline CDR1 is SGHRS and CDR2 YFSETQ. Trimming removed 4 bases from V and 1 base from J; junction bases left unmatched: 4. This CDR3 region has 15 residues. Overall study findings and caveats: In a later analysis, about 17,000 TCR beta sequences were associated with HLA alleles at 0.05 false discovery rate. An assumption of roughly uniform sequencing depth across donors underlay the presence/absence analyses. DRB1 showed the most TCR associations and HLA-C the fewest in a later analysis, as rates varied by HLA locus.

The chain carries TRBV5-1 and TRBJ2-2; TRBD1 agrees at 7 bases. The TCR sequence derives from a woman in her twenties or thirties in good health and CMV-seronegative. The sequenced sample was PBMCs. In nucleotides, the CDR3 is TGCGCCAGCAGCGGCAGGGGGAAGAACACCGGGGAGCTGTTTTTT. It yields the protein CASSGRGKNTGELFF.